This T cell receptor (beta chain) stems from a study of blood T cell repertoires in COVID-19. At the level of the study: COVID-19 samples, acute and convalescent, were from the United States, Italy and Spain. Sample material is recorded as cDNA or gDNA derived from T cells, B-cell-depleted T cells, or PBMCs.

Sequencing was performed with immunoSEQ multiplex PCR; in TCRdb, only in-frame clones are kept and a portion is missing. The table has about 50,000 clones, roughly 89% seen once; the top ten hold approximately 26%. The CDR3 runs to 18 residues. V lost 0 bases, J lost 1 base, and 18 bases lay in between. Germline V gives CDR1 LNHNV, CDR2 YYDKDF (reference sequence). V and J are TRBV15 and TRBJ1-1, with D maybe TRBD1 (6 bases). Input material: peripheral blood. The TCR comes from a human donor in a cohort sampled during active COVID-19. For the CDR3, the DNA is TGTGCCACCAGCAGAGATTCCCCCTACAGGGCCTCGAACACTGAAGCTTTCTTT. Protein product: CATSRDSPYRASNTEAFF.